This T cell receptor beta chain was identified in a study of technical replicates of blood from four donors. Sequencing was performed with immunoSEQ multiplex PCR; in TCRdb, only in-frame clones are kept and a portion is missing. Altogether tens of thousands of clones are present, approximately 84% being singletons, with the ten largest covering approximately 5%. V was clipped by 8 bases and J by 4 bases; unmatched bases: 10. This CDR3 comprises 14 residues. Looked up from germline, CDR1 is LNHDA and CDR2 is SQIVND (reference sequence). This clone was seen once. Specimen: PBMCs. The TCR originated in a human donor in good health. Some clones in this sample may be carry-over from other donors' samples. This chain joins TRBV19 and TRBJ1-2, with 7 bases identical to TRBD1. CDR3: CASETGLSLYGYTF. For the CDR3, the DNA is TGTGCCAGTGAGACAGGGCTATCTCTCTATGGCTACACCTTC.